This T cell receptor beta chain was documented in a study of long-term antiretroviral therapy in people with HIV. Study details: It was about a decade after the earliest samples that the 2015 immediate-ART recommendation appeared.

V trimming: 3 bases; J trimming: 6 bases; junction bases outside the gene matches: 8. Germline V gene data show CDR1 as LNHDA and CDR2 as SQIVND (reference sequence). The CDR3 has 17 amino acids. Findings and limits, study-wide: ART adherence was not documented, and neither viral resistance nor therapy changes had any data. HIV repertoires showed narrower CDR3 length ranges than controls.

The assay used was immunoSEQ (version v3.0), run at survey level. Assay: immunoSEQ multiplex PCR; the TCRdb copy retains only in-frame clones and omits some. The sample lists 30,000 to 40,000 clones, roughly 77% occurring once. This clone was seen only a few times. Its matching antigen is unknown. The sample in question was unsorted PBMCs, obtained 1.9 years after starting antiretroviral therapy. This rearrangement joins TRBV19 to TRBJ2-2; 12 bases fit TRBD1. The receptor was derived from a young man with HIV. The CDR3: CASSMLGTGGIPGELFF. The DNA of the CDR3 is TGTGCCAGTAGTATGTTGGGGACAGGGGGCATCCCCGGGGAGCTGTTTTTT.